This TCR beta chain stems from a study of type 1 regulatory T cells (dated by TCRdb to 2020 to 2023). Regarding the research as a whole: The study characterized an in vitro protocol that generated a Tr1-enriched, alloantigen-specific CD4 T cell product named T-allo10. T-allo10 was being evaluated clinically in patients with hematological malignancies who were receiving allogeneic hematopoietic stem cell transplantation.

The listed sequencing device is Illumina MiSeq. Through fastp at Q25 and MiXCR, TCRdb rebuilt clones from the public reads, retaining in-frame beta chains. Rows are unified per CDR3 protein, each entry keeping the most common DNA and genes. In all, the sample holds 15,000 to 20,000 distinct CDR3 sequences, and 10% of those were seen once. Together, the top ten hold under 3.5% of the sample. According to the germline V gene, CDR1 reads MDHEN and CDR2 reads SYDVKM. Reading from cysteine to phenylalanine, the CDR3 counts 12 amino acids. Only the CDR3 DNA stays, 36 bases, in frame from base 1. V lost 10 bases and J lost 3 bases; the stretch between them is 12 bases long. Comment on this clonotype: No cognate antigen has been identified for it. It may be a read error: a sequence one base away is much more abundant.

Here the chain combines TRBV28 and TRBJ1-1; no D gene can be assigned with confidence. This clonotype was obtained from a human donor in good health. Sequencing input: CD4+ T cells, either the whole sample or a sorted fraction (not recorded which). In nucleotide form, the sequence is TGTGCCAACACCTTAGGGTACACTGAAGCTTTCTTT. It specifies CANTLGYTEAFF.